The 13 T cell receptor beta chains in this list originate from one sample, sequenced in a study of cytomegalovirus exposure and HLA in healthy donors. PCR was performed using 60 Vbeta and 13 Jbeta primers. The method was immunoSEQ multiplex PCR; TCRdb's version includes in-frame clones alone and lacks a portion of them. The profile shows 160,000 or so clones, 70% to 85% of them singletons. Source material: PBMCs. The receptors stem from a man aged 25 to 45 in good health and CMV-seropositive.

This chain connects TRBV19 to TRBJ2-5, with TRBD1 as a possible D gene (6 bases). From germline, CDR1 is LNHDA and CDR2 SQIVND (reference sequence). The CDR3 totals 15 residues. V lost 2 bases, J lost 0 bases, and 10 bases lay in between. The DNA for the CDR3 is TGTGCCAGTAGTATAAACAGGGCTAACCAAGAGACCCAGTACTTC. Translation: CASSINRANQETQYF.

This chain links TRBV7-2 with TRBJ2-7; D may be TRBD1 (5 bases). V was pared by 5 bases and J by 4 bases, with 9 bases between. Germline V lookup: CDR1 SGHTA, CDR2 FQGNSA. CDR3 length equals 12 residues. The CDR3 loop reads CASSRDRYEQYF. In DNA form, the CDR3 reads TGTGCCAGCAGCCGTGACAGATACGAGCAGTACTTC. The variable domain in full, with the rest retrieved from reference TRBV7-2 and TRBJ2-7, is GAGVSQSPSNKVTEKGKDVELRCDPISGHTALYWYRQSLGQGLEFLIYFQGNSAPDKSGLPSDRFSAERTGGSVSTLTIQRTQQEDSAVYLCASSRDRYEQYFGPGTRLTVT.

The chain joins TRBV5-1 to TRBJ2-5, with 7 bases fitting TRBD2. V was clipped by 4 bases and J by 4 bases; unmatched bases: 4. From germline, CDR1 is SGHRS and CDR2 YFSETQ. CDR3 length: 13 residues. CDR3 DNA sequence: TGCGCCAGCAGCCCCCCGGGAGGAGAGACCCAGTACTTC. It codes for CASSPPGGETQYF.

The genes are TRBV2 and TRBJ2-7; D is possibly TRBD2 (5 bases). Germline V gene sequence: CDR1 SNHLY, CDR2 FYNNEI. V was clipped by 3 bases and J by 1 base, with 13 bases between them. There are 15 residues in the CDR3. In nucleotides, the CDR3 is TGTGCCAGCAGTGATAGAGGGATTACTTCCTACGAGCAGTACTTC. It translates to CASSDRGITSYEQYF.

The chain couples TRBV10-3 to TRBJ1-5, with D possibly TRBD1 on 6 matching bases. The V end was cut by 7 bases, the J end by 1 base, with 11 bases between. The CDR3 extends over 14 amino acids. CDR1 is ENHRY and CDR2 is SYGVKD in the germline V gene. The CDR3 coding sequence is TGTGCCATCAAGGGGGAAGGGAGCAATCAGCCCCAGCATTTT. Translation gives CAIKGEGSNQPQHF.

J is TRBJ2-5 and V is TRBV28, with 9 positions matching TRBD1. Germline V gene data show CDR1 as MDHEN and CDR2 as SYDVKM. The CDR3 runs 16 residues. J was trimmed by 2 bases and V by 5 bases; bases with no gene match: 9. The CDR3 DNA sequence: TGTGCCAGCAGTGTTTCGGGACAGGGTTTACAAGAGACCCAGTACTTC. The encoded protein is CASSVSGQGLQETQYF.

V and J are TRBV7-6 and TRBJ2-7; D not certain. This CDR3 has 13 amino acids. Germline values: CDR1 SGHVS, CDR2 FNYEAQ. The V and J ends lost 5 bases and 4 bases respectively, with 12 bases between them. CDR3 sequence reads: CASSPLAEYEQYF. In nucleotides, the CDR3 is TGTGCCAGCAGCCCACTCGCGGAATACGAGCAGTACTTC. The full variable domain, with the rest looked up from reference TRBV7-6 and TRBJ2-7, is GAGVSQSPRYKVTKRGQDVALRCDPISGHVSLYWYRQALGQGPEFLTYFNYEAQQDKSGLPNDRFSAERPEGSISTLTIQRTEQRDSAMYRCASSPLAEYEQYFGPGTRLTVT.

The chain employs TRBV5-1 and TRBJ1-6; 7 bases align to TRBD1. The germline V gene has CDR1 SGHRS and CDR2 YFSETQ. The junction had 8 bases not matched to a gene; V was cut back by 4 bases and J by 10 bases. The CDR3 covers 14 residues. The CDR3 loop reads CASSPGQPASPLHF. The CDR3 DNA is TGCGCCAGCAGCCCGGGACAGCCGGCCTCACCCCTCCACTTT.

The chain uses TRBV4-3 and TRBJ2-6, with D perhaps TRBD2 (6 bases). From germline, CDR1 is LGHNA and CDR2 YSLEER. The ends were cut back, 1 base at V and 1 base at J, with 8 bases in the middle. This CDR3 is built from 16 residues. This chain's CDR3 is CASSQGEVSGANVLTF. In DNA, the CDR3 is TGCGCCAGCAGCCAAGGGGAGGTTTCTGGGGCCAACGTCCTGACTTTC.

V usage is TRBV5-1 and J usage is TRBJ2-1; 8 bases agree with TRBD1. With 4 bases clipped from V and 7 bases from J, the junction kept 4 bases outside the gene matches. The germline gives CDR1 SGHRS, CDR2 YFSETQ. CDR3 length: 13 residues. The CDR3 DNA reads as TGCGCCAGCAGCCGCAGGGGGCCAAATGAGCAGTTCTTC. Amino acid sequence: CASSRRGPNEQFF. Together with reference TRBV5-1 and TRBJ2-1, the CDR3 gives the full variable domain: KAGVTQTPRYLIKTRGQQVTLSCSPISGHRSVSWYQQTPGQGLQFLFEYFSETQRNKGNFPGRFSGRQFSNSRSEMNVSTLELGDSALYLCASSRRGPNEQFFGPGTRLTVL.

Notes on this clone: Other DNA sequences in the same sample also yield this CDR3. This chain joins TRBV5-1 and TRBJ2-1; 10 positions match TRBD1. The junction had 3 bases not matched to a gene; V was cut back by 3 bases and J by 9 bases. CDR1 SGHRS and CDR2 YFSETQ come from the germline V gene. The length of the CDR3 is 13 residues. The CDR3: CASSSGQGGEQFF. As DNA, the CDR3 is TGCGCCAGCAGCTCCGGACAGGGGGGTGAGCAGTTCTTC.

This sequence joins TRBV7-9 and TRBJ2-7; TRBD1 might be the D (6 bases). Trimming removed 0 bases at V and 3 bases at J, with 12 bases between. Germline CDR1 SEHNR, CDR2 FQNEAQ (reference sequence). The CDR3 contains 15 residues. For the CDR3, the DNA is TGTGCCAGCAGCTTAGCGGGGGACACCTACTACGAGCAGTACTTC. Its protein is CASSLAGDTYYEQYF.

This clone was counted a single time. The gene calls are TRBV5-1 and TRBJ1-4; 8 bases map to TRBD1. Germline CDR1 is SGHRS and CDR2 is YFSETQ. This CDR3 is built from 15 residues. The trim removed 4 bases at V and 8 bases at J, leaving 10 bases unmatched. CDR3 amino acids: CASSDGQGLGEKLFF. In DNA, the CDR3 is TGCGCCAGCAGCGACGGACAGGGTTTAGGAGAAAAACTGTTTTTT.